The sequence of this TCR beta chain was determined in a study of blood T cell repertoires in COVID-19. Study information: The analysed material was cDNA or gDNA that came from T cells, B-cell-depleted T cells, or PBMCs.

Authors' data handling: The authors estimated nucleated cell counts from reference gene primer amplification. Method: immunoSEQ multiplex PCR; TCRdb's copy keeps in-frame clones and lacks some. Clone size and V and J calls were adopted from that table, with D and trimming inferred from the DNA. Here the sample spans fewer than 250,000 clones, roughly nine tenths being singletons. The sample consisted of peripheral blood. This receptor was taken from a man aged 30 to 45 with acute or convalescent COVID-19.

This chain's CDR3 is CASSRTLQETQYF. The CDR3 nucleotides read TGTGCCAGCAGCCGGACACTGCAAGAGACCCAGTACTTC. The chain carries TRBV7-9 and TRBJ2-5; tentative D call: TRBD1 (5 bases). V gave up 5 bases and J gave up 2 bases, with 9 bases separating them. CDR3 length: 13 residues. The V gene's germline CDR1 is SEHNR and CDR2 FQNEAQ (reference sequence).